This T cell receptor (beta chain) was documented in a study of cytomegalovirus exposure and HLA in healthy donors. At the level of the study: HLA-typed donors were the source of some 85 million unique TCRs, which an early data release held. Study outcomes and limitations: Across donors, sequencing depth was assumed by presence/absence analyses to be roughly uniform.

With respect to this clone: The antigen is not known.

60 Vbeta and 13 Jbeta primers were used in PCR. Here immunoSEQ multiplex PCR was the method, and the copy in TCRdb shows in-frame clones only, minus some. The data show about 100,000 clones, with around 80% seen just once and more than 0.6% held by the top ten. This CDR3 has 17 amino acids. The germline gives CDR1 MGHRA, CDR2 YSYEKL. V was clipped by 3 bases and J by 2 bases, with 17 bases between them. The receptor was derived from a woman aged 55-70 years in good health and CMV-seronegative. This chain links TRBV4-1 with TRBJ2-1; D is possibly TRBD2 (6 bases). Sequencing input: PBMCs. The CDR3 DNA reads TGCGCCAGCAGCCACCCTTCTCGAGCGGGTCCCTACAATGAGCAGTTCTTC. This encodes CASSHPSRAGPYNEQFF.